The TCR beta chain described here comes from a study of T-cell memory formation after mild COVID-19. Study-level information: TCR clusters showed largely donor specificity.

As to this clonotype: The antigen is unknown.

Study-wide results and limits: Cross-reactive memory apparently joined, as some responding clones appeared in pre-infection memory. Among CD4+ contracting clones, most were CM and EM, and CD8+ ones EMRA.

5'RACE with constant-segment primers yielded barcoded, UMI-tagged TCR alpha and TCR beta cDNA libraries. TCRdb ran MiXCR on the 5' RACE reads and lists one entry per CDR3 protein. The sample records approximately 300,000 distinct CDR3 sequences, approximately 15% being singletons. CDR1 is MNHNY, CDR2 SVGAGI, per germline (reference sequence). CDR3 length equals 17 residues. Trimming pared 6 bases from V and 0 bases from J, leaving 18 bases between. The sequencing sample was made of PBMCs or a T cell subset sorted from them (not recorded which). This chain joins TRBV6-6 and TRBJ2-4, with TRBD2 as a possible D gene (6 bases). The clonotype was recovered from a man between 18 and 29 years old who had mild COVID-19 (a few samples of this study predate the infection). Cell type and time point are not known. As DNA, the CDR3 is TGTGCCAGCAGAAACGGGGGACCCATAGTAGCCAAAAACATTCAGTACTTC. Protein: CASRNGGPIVAKNIQYF.